The clone carrying this TCR beta chain was seen a few times. CDR3 length: 13 residues. With 1 base removed from V and 3 bases from J, the gap between germline ends came to 8 bases. Germline lookup yields CDR1 SGHKS and CDR2 YYEKEE (reference sequence). This sample stems from a study of T cell repertoires in cytomegalovirus infection. Each CDR3 protein is one row after TCRdb ran MiXCR on the reads. The table shows 350,000 to 550,000 distinct CDR3 sequences, with under 40% occurring only once. The sequenced sample was PBMCs. This chain links TRBV5-5 with TRBJ2-7; D gene unclear. This clonotype was sampled from a human donor in good health (CMV status not recorded). Some clones in this sample may be carry-over from other donors' samples. CDR3 nucleotide sequence: TGTGCCAGCAGCTTGTTACCTTTCTACGAGCAGTACTTC. Translation gives CASSLLPFYEQYF.